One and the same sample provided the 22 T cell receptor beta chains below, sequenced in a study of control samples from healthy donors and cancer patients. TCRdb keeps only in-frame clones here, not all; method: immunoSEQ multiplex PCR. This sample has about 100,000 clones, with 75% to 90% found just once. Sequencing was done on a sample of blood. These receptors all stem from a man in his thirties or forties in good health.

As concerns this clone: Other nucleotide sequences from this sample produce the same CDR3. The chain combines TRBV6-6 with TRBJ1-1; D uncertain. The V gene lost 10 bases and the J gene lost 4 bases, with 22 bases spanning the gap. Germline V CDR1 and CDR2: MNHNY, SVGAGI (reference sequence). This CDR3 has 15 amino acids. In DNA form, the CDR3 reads TGTGCCACCGCCCACGCAAGACGGGCGGCCACTGAAGCTTTCTTT. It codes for CATAHARRAATEAFF.

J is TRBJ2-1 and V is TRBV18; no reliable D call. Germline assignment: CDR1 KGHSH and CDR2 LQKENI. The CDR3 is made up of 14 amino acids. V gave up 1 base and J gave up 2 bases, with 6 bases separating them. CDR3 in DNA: TGTGCCAGCTCACCACGGAGCCCCTACAATGAGCAGTTCTTC. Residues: CASSPRSPYNEQFF.

CDR3 protein: CASSATSGGHNEQFF. For the CDR3, the DNA is TGTGCCAGCAGTGCAACTAGCGGGGGACACAATGAGCAGTTCTTC. V and J are TRBV11-1 and TRBJ2-1; 11 bases map to TRBD2. Trimming at V came to 6 bases and at J to 5 bases, leaving 6 bases not matched to a gene. The CDR3 length is 15 residues. The germline gives CDR1 SGHAT, CDR2 FQDESV (reference sequence).

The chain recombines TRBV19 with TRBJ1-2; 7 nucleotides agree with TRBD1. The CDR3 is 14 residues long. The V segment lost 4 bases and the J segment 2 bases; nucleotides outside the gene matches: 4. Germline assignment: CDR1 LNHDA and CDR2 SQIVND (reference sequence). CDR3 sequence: CASSRQGMNYGYTF. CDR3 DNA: TGTGCCAGTAGTAGACAGGGTATGAACTATGGCTACACCTTC.

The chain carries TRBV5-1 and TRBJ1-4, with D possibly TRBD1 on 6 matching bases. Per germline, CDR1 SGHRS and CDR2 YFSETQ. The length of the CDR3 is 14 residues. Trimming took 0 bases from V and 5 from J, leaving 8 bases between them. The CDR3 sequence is CASSLGQGNEKLFF. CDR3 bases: TGCGCCAGCAGCTTGGGTCAGGGGAATGAAAAACTGTTTTTT.

The CDR3 region is CASSPDRGNGYTF. The DNA of the CDR3 is TGTGCCAGCTCACCGGACAGGGGGAATGGCTACACCTTC. J is TRBJ1-2 and V is TRBV18, with 10 bases lining up with TRBD1. The CDR3 has 13 residues. Trimming took 3 bases from V and 6 from J; bases not matched to a gene: 1. Germline V CDR1 and CDR2: KGHSH, LQKENI.

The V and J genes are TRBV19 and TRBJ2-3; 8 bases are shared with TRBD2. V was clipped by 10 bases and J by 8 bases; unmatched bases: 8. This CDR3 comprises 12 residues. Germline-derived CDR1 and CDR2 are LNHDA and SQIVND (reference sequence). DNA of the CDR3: TGTGCCACCAGGGAGACTAGCGCTACGCAGTATTTT. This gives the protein CATRETSATQYF.

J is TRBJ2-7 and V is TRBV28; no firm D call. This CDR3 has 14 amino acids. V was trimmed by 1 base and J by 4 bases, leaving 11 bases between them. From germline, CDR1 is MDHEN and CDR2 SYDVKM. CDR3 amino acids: CASSLSPSLYEQYF. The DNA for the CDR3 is TGTGCCAGCAGTTTATCTCCGAGCCTTTACGAGCAGTACTTC.

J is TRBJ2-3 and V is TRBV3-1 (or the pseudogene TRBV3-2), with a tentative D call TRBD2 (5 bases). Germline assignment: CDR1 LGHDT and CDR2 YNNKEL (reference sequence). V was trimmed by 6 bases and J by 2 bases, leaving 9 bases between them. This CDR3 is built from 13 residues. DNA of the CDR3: TGTGCCAGCAGGAATAGCGTCACAGATACGCAGTATTTT. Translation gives CASRNSVTDTQYF.

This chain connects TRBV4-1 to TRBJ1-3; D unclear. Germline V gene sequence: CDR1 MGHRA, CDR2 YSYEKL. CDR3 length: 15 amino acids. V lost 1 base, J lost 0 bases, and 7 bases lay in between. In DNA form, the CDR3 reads TGCGCCAGCAGCCAAGTCATGAGCTCTGGAAACACCATATATTTT. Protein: CASSQVMSSGNTIYF.

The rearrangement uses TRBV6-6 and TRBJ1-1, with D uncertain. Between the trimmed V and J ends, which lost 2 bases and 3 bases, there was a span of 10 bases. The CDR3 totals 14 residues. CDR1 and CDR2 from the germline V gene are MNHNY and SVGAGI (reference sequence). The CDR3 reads CASSYGSVDTEAFF. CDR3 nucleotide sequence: TGTGCCAGCAGTTACGGCTCTGTGGACACTGAAGCTTTCTTT.

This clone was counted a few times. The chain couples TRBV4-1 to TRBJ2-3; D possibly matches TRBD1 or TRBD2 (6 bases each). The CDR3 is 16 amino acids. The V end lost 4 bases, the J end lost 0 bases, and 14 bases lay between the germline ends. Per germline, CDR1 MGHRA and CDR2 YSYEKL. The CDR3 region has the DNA TGCGCCAGCAGCCGCCAGGGGAGCGGGAGCACAGATACGCAGTATTTT. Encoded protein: CASSRQGSGSTDTQYF.

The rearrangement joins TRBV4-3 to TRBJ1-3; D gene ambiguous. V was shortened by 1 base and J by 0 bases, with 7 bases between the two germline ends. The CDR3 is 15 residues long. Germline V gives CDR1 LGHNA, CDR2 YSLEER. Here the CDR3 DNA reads TGCGCCAGCAGCCAAGGGCAGTACTCTGGAAACACCATATATTTT. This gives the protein CASSQGQYSGNTIYF.

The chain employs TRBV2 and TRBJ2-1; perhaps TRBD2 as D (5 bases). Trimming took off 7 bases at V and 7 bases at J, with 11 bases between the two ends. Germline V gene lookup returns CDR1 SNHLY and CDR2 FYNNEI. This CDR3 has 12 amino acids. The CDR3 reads CASKWTGNEQFF. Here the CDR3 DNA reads TGTGCCAGCAAGTGGACTGGAAATGAGCAGTTCTTC.

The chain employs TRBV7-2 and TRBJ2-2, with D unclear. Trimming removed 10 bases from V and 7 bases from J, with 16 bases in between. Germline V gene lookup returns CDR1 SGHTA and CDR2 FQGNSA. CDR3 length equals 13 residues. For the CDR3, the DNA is TGTGCCACCCGCGGTCTAGTAAGCGGGGAGCTGTTTTTT. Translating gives CATRGLVSGELFF.

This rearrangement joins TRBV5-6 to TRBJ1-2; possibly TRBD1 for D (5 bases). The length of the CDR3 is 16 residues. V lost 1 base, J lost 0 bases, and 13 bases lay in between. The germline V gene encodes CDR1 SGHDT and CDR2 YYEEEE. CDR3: CASSLLLTGSNYGYTF. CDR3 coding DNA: TGTGCCAGCAGCTTGCTACTCACAGGATCTAACTATGGCTACACCTTC.

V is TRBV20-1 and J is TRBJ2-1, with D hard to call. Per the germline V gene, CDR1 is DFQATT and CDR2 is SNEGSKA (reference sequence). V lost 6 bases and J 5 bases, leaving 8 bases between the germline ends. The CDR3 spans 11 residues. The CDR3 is CSAPLDNEQFF. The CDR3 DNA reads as TGCAGTGCCCCCTTAGACAATGAGCAGTTCTTC.

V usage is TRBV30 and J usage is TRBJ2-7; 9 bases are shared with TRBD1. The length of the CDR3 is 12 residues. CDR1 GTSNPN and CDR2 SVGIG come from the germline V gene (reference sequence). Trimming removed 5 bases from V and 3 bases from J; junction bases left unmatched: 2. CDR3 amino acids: CAWGTGYYEQYF. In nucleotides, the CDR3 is TGTGCCTGGGGGACAGGGTACTACGAGCAGTACTTC.

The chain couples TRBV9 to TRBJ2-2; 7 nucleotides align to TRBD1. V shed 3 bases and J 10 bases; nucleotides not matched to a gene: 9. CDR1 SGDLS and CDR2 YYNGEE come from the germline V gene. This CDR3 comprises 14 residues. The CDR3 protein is CASSDLQGPTELFF. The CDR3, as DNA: TGTGCCAGCAGCGACCTACAGGGGCCCACGGAGCTGTTTTTT.

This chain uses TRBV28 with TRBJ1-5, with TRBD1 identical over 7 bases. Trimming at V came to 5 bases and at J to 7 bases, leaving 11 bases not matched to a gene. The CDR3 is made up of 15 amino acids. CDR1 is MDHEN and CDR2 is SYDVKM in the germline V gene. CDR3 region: CASSPPPGQMQPQHF. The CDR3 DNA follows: TGTGCCAGCAGTCCACCCCCGGGACAGATGCAGCCCCAGCATTTT.

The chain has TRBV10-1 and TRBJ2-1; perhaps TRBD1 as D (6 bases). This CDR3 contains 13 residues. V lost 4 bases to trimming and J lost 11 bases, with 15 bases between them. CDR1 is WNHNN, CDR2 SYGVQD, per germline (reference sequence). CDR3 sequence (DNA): TGCGCCAGCAGTGGGGGGCGAATAGAGCAGCAGTTCTTC. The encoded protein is CASSGGRIEQQFF.

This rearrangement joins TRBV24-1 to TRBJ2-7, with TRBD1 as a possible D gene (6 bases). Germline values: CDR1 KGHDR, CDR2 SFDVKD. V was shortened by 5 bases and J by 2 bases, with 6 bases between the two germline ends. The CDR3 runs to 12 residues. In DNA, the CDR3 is TGTGCCACCAGTGCAGGGGCCTACGAGCAGTACTTC. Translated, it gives CATSAGAYEQYF.